The clone carrying this T cell receptor (beta chain) was seen once. The antigen remains unidentified. This record comes from a study of a mutant IDH1 vaccine in newly diagnosed glioma. Whole-study context: Eight vaccinations were given in weeks 1, 3, 5, 7, 11, 15, 19 and 23. Beginning 4-6 weeks after radiotherapy alone, or with temozolomide cycles, vaccination took place. Sex distribution of treated patients was roughly 60% male and approximately 38% female; mean age was 40.4 years. It was radiotherapy, temozolomide, or both that patients received previously, with most receiving both.

CDR1 SGHDT and CDR2 YYEEEE come from the germline V gene. This CDR3 has 12 residues. J lost 14 bases, V lost 4 bases, and 8 bases had no gene match. Time point described: week 11, during vaccination. One vaccine dose held 300 ug of mutant IDH1 20-mer peptide and came with topical imiquimod. TCRdb keeps only in-frame clones here, not all; method: immunoSEQ multiplex PCR. Of 25,000 to 40,000 clones listed, under 80% are singletons. This sequence originates from a man in his thirties or forties with glioma. J is TRBJ1-4 and V is TRBV5-6; 7 bases are a match to TRBD1. The source material was PBMCs, sampled from a glioma patient whose treatment included an IDH1 peptide vaccine. In DNA, the CDR3 is TGTGCCAGCAGCGTTGGGGACAGTAAGCTGTTTTTT. This codes for CASSVGDSKLFF.